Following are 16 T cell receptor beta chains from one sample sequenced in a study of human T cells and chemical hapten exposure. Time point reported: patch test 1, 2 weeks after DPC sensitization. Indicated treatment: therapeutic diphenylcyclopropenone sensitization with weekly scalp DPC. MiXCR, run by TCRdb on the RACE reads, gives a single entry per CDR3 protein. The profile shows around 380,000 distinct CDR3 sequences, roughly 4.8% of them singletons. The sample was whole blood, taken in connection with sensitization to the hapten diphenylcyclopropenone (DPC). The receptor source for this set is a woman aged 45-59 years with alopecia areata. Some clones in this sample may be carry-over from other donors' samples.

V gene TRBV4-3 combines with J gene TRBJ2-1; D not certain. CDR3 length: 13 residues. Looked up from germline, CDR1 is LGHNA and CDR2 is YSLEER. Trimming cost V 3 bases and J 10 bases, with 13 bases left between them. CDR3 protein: CASSQEGLREQFF. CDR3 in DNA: TGCGCCAGCAGCCAGGAAGGGTTACGGGAGCAGTTCTTC.

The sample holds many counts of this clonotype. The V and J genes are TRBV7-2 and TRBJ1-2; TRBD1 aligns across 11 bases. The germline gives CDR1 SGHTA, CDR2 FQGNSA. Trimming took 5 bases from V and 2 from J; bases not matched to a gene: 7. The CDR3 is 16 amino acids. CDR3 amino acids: CASSPGQGATNYGYTF. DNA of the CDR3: TGTGCCAGCAGCCCTGGACAGGGGGCAACCAACTATGGCTACACCTTC.

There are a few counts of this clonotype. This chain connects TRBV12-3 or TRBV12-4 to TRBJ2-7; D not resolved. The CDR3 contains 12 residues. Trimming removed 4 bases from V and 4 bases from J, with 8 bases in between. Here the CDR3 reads CASSYTRYEQYF. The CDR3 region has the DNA TGTGCCAGCAGTTACACCCGGTACGAGCAGTACTTC.

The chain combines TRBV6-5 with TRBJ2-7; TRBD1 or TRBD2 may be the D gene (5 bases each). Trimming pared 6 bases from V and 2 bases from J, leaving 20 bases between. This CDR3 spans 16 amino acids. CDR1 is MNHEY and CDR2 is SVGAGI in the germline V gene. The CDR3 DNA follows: TGTGCCAGCAGCTCCCTCGGGGCAGGGCCCACCTACGAGCAGTACTTC. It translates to CASSSLGAGPTYEQYF.

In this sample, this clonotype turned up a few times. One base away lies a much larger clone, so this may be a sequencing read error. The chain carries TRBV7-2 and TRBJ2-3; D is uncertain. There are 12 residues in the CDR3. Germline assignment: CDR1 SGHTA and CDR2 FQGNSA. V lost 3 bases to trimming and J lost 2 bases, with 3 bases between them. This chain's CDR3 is CASSFVTDTQYF. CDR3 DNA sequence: TGTGCCAGCAGCTTTGTCACAGATACGCAGTATTTT.

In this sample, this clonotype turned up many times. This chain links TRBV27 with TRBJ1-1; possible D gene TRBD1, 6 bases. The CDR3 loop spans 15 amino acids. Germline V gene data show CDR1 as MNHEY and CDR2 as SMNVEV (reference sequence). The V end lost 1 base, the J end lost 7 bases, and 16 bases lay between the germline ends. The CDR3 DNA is TGTGCCAGCAGTTTATTCCCTACAGGGCAGAGTGAAGCTTTCTTT. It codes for CASSLFPTGQSEAFF.

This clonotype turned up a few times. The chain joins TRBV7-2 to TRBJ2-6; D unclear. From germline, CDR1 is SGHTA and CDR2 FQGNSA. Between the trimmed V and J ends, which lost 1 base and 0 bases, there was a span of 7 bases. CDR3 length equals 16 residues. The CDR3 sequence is CASSLVASSGANVLTF. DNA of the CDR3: TGTGCCAGCAGCTTAGTGGCGAGCTCTGGGGCCAACGTCCTGACTTTC.

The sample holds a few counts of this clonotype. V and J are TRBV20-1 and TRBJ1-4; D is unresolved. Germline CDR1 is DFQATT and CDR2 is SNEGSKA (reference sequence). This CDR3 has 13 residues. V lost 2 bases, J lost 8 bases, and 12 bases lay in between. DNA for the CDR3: TGCAGTGCTAGACCACGAACCCGGGAAAAACTGTTTTTT. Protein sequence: CSARPRTREKLFF.

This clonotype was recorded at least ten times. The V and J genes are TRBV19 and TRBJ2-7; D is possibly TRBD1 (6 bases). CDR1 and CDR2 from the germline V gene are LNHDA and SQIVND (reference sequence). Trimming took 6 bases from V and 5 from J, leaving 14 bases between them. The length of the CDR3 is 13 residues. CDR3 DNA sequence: TGTGCCAGTAGCCCACAGGGAGTACACGAGCAGTACTTC. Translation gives CASSPQGVHEQYF.

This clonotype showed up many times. This chain's CDR3 is CASSHEAQGLRTEAFF. The DNA of the CDR3 is TGCGCCAGCAGCCACGAAGCTCAGGGACTTCGGACTGAAGCTTTCTTT. The rearrangement joins TRBV4-1 to TRBJ1-1; TRBD1 is a possible D gene (5 bases). The V end was cut by 3 bases, the J end by 5 bases, with 19 bases between. CDR1 is MGHRA, CDR2 YSYEKL, per germline. The CDR3 contains 16 residues.

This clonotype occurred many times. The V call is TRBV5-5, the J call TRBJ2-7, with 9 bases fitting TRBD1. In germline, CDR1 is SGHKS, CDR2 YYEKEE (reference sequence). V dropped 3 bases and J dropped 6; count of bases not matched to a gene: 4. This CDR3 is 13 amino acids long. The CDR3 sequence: CASSWDRVGEQYF. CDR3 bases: TGTGCCAGCAGCTGGGACAGGGTTGGCGAGCAGTACTTC.

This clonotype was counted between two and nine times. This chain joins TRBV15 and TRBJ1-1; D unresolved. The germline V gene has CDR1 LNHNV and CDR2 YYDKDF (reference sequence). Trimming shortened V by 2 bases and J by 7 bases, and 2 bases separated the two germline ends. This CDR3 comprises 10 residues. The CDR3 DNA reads TGTGCCACCAGCAGAAGTGAAGCTTTCTTT. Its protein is CATSRSEAFF.

The CDR3 here is CASRPTQGAGNEKLFF. For the CDR3, the DNA is TGTGCCAGCAGACCGACACAGGGGGCGGGTAATGAAAAACTGTTTTTT. This rearrangement joins TRBV28 to TRBJ1-4; 9 positions agree with TRBD1. Germline loops: CDR1 MDHEN, CDR2 SYDVKM. The CDR3 contains 16 residues. V was clipped by 6 bases and J by 4 bases; unmatched bases: 9. The full variable domain, rest sourced from reference TRBV28 and TRBJ1-4, is DVKVTQSSRYLVKRTGEKVFLECVQDMDHENMFWYRQDPGLGLRLIYFSYDVKMKEKGDIPEGYSVSREKKERFSLILESASTNQTSMYLCASRPTQGAGNEKLFFGSGTQLSVL.

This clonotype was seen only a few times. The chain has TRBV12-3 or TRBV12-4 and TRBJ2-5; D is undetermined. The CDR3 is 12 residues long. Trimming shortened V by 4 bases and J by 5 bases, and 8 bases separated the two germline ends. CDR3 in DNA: TGTGCCAGCAGTTCCTTTGGGGAGACCCAGTACTTC. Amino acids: CASSSFGETQYF.

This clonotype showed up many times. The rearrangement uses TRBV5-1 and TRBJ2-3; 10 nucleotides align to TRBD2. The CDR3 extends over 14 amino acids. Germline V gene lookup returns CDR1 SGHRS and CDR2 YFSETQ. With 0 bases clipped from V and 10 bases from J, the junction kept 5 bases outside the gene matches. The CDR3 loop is CASSLELAGAPQYF. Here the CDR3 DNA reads TGCGCCAGCAGCTTGGAGCTAGCGGGAGCCCCGCAGTATTTT.

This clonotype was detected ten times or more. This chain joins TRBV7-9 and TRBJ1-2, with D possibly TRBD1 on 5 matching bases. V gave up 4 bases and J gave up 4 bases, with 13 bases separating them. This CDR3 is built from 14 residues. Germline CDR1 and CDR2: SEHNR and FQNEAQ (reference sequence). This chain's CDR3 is CASSSQTVFYGYTF. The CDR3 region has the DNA TGTGCCAGCAGCTCCCAGACAGTCTTCTATGGCTACACCTTC.